This TCR beta chain was captured in a study of Ad26.COV2.S vaccination and SARS-CoV-2 variants. Study overall: The authors gave Ad26.COV2.S intramuscularly, either once or twice 56 days apart.

Comments on this clone: What it recognizes is unknown.

Using immunoSEQ multiplex PCR, the repertoire was profiled, and TCRdb retains in-frame clones only, with some absent. The sample holds 350,000 to 450,000 clones, approximately 89% seen once. Treatment given: 15 to 20 received Ad26.COV2.S at low or high dose, single or two shots; about 5 received placebo; per-sample allocation not given. Specimens were obtained on day 63 following the first vaccine or placebo injection. This Boston cohort included adults aged 18-55 years. Overall study results and limits: Whether participants received vaccine or placebo, their non-spike TCR breadth was similar.

The CDR3 extends over 14 amino acids. Germline CDR1 reads LNHDA; CDR2 reads SQIVND (reference sequence). V lost 5 bases to trimming and J lost 6 bases; unmatched junction nucleotides: 4. The chain carries TRBV19 and TRBJ2-3; TRBD2 aligns across 11 bases. Specimen: peripheral blood, collected in a trial of Ad26.COV2.S vaccine versus placebo. This sequence was found in a person aged 18-65 years who received the Ad26.COV2.S COVID-19 vaccine or a placebo. The DNA for the CDR3 is TGTGCCAGTAGTTTAAGGACTAGCGGGGATACGCAGTATTTT. This translates into CASSLRTSGDTQYF.